The present entry profiles one T cell receptor (beta chain) with its context. This sample was taken from a study of blood T cell repertoires in COVID-19. About the study: The origin of the acute and convalescent COVID-19 samples was the United States, Italy and Spain. PBMCs, B-cell-depleted T cells, or T cells were the source of the cDNA or gDNA that made up the material.

This CDR3 contains 16 residues. Germline V CDR1 and CDR2: SGHTA, FQGNSA. Trimming stripped 5 bases from V and 7 bases from J, with 21 bases between. TCRdb keeps only in-frame clones here, not all; method: immunoSEQ multiplex PCR. Of 95,000 to 100,000 clones in the sample, almost 85% were seen once. V is TRBV7-2 and J is TRBJ1-3; D is unresolved. This sequence was found in a man between 65 and 85 years old with acute or convalescent COVID-19. The sample was peripheral blood. CDR3 sequence (DNA): TGTGCCAGCAGCCCTGACACGGCGGGAATTGGGAACACCATATATTTT. Protein product: CASSPDTAGIGNTIYF.